These T cell receptor beta chains were read from a single sample in a study of beta chain features in type 1 diabetes. Clones were read by immunoSEQ multiplex PCR, and TCRdb kept only the in-frame ones, dropping some. The sample has around 130,000 clones, about a sixth seen once. The sample was central memory CD4+ T cells from blood. These receptors were collected from a man aged 25 to 40 with type 1 diabetes. The conserved cysteine and the conserved F or W are not part of the CDR3 here.

j_call v_call cdr3_aa
TRBJ2-2 TRBV28 ASRQGAGELF
TRBJ1-5 TRBV29-1 SVRGQGDNQPQH
TRBJ1-2 TRBV7-9 ASSPAEGVYGYT
TRBJ1-2 TRBV29-1 SVQDRDYGYT
TRBJ2-7 TRBV27 ASSRTVDYEQY
TRBJ2-7 TRBV14 ASSPPNRAEQY
TRBJ2-7 TRBV9 ASSASDRNYEQY
TRBJ1-2 TRBV30 ACFRAGTGYT
TRBJ1-4 TRBV6-4 ASSAGTAGNEKLF
TRBJ1-1 TRBV6-5 ASSYSYLGEETEAF
TRBJ2-3 TRBV11-3 ASSFGTSERTDTQY
TRBJ2-7 TRBV6-6 ASSGTSGNYEQY
TRBJ1-2 TRBV29-1 SVDHGGIDYGYT
TRBJ2-1 TRBV6-5 ASRTVSRLHNEQF
TRBJ2-7 TRBV20-1 SARDGYEQY
TRBJ2-5 TRBV7-9 ASSLEATSGETQY
TRBJ2-2 TRBV5-1 ASSSGTPNTGELF
TRBJ2-1 TRBV7-9 ASSSRGSSYNEQF
TRBJ2-1 TRBV7-3 ASSPPIAALYNEQF
TRBJ1-2 TRBV7-9 ASSPGLYGYT
TRBJ2-4 TRBV5-4 ASSPGTSGYKNIQY
TRBJ1-1 TRBV15 ATSTERDTEAF
TRBJ2-3 TRBV11-3 ASSRQGLSTDTQY
TRBJ2-7 TRBV5-1 ASSRDRGQDEQY
TRBJ2-1 TRBV7-9 ASSLTSIEQF
TRBJ2-5 TRBV30 AWSGKTQY
TRBJ2-3 TRBV10-3 AISEFLQGLTDTQY
TRBJ1-5 TRBV12-5 ASLDGNQPQH